Shown below are 8 T cell receptor beta chains from a single sample sequenced in a study of T cells after yellow fever vaccination. MiXCR, applied by TCRdb to the 5' RACE reads, yields one record per CDR3 protein. This sample yields around 300,000 distinct CDR3 sequences, of which over 3.5% are seen a single time; around 19% belongs to the top ten. The sequencing used PBMCs, collected 15 days after the yellow fever booster vaccination. These receptors were taken from a man younger than 35 who received the YFV17D yellow fever vaccine.

In this sample, this clonotype turned up many times. The chain is built from TRBV5-1 and TRBJ1-6, with D perhaps matching TRBD1 (6 bases). In germline, CDR1 is SGHRS, CDR2 YFSETQ. The CDR3 spans 15 residues. Trimming removed 4 bases from V and 7 bases from J, with 15 bases in between. The CDR3 DNA sequence: TGCGCCAGCAGCCCTTGGACAGCGGAAAATTCACCCCTCCACTTT. This gives the protein CASSPWTAENSPLHF.

This clonotype was detected a few times. The V call is TRBV6-5, the J call TRBJ2-3; no definite D call. There are 13 residues in the CDR3. The V end was cut by 6 bases, the J end by 2 bases, with 9 bases between. Germline CDR1 reads MNHEY; CDR2 reads SVGAGI. The DNA for the CDR3 is TGTGCCAGCAGCGCAACCTACACAGATACGCAGTATTTT. It is translated as CASSATYTDTQYF.

The chain combines TRBV12-3 or TRBV12-4 with TRBJ2-7; D is possibly TRBD1 (5 bases). V was pared by 5 bases and J by 6 bases, with 11 bases between. The CDR3 runs to 12 residues. The CDR3: CASSRQGFEQYF. The CDR3 nucleotides read TGTGCCAGCAGTCGTCAGGGTTTCGAGCAGTACTTC.

This clonotype was detected only a few times. The CDR3 DNA sequence: TGTGCCAGCAGCTTAGCGTCGGGACAGCCCTCGCATTTT. Protein product: CASSLASGQPSHF. The chain recombines TRBV7-2 with TRBJ1-5; 7 positions match TRBD1. The V gene end was trimmed by 0 bases and the J gene end by 15 bases; junction bases not matched to a gene: 8. CDR1 is SGHTA, CDR2 FQGNSA, per germline. The CDR3 sequence is 13 residues long.

This clonotype was recorded many times. The chain combines TRBV27 with TRBJ2-4, with D tentatively TRBD1 (8 bases). CDR1 is MNHEY, CDR2 SMNVEV, per germline (reference sequence). The CDR3 runs 16 residues. Trimming cost V 6 bases and J 7 bases, with 22 bases left between them. CDR3 region: CASRSRKGQGGNIQYF. The CDR3 nucleotides read TGTGCCAGCAGGAGTCGAAAAGGACAGGGAGGGAACATTCAGTACTTC.

This chain connects TRBV4-1 to TRBJ1-2, with D possibly being TRBD1 (5 bases). Germline V gene sequence: CDR1 MGHRA, CDR2 YSYEKL. Trimming took off 1 base at V and 8 bases at J, with 14 bases between the two ends. The CDR3 extends over 14 amino acids. CDR3 bases: TGCGCCAGCAGCCAAGGAAATGGGCAGGGAGGCTACACCTTC. Amino acids: CASSQGNGQGGYTF.

The chain joins TRBV25-1 to TRBJ1-1, with a weak D call TRBD1 (5 bases). Germline loops: CDR1 MGHDK, CDR2 SYGVNS. V shed 2 bases and J shed 7 bases, with 14 bases lying between them. The CDR3 is 14 residues long. CDR3 DNA sequence: TGTGCCAGCAGTGAAGGGGGTCCCACTAATGAAGCTTTCTTT. Its translation: CASSEGGPTNEAFF.

The chain couples TRBV10-3 to TRBJ1-2, with D hard to call. The ends were cut back, 2 bases at V and 8 bases at J, with 12 bases in the middle. This CDR3 has 13 amino acids. CDR1 is ENHRY, CDR2 SYGVKD, per germline. The CDR3 reads CAISEREGLGYTF. CDR3 coding DNA: TGTGCCATCAGTGAGAGGGAGGGATTAGGCTACACCTTC.